The rows below give T cell receptor beta chains drawn from one sample of a study of blood T cell repertoires in COVID-19. Some clones are missing from TCRdb's copy, which holds only in-frame ones; the method was immunoSEQ multiplex PCR. The table lists fewer than 700,000 clones, less than 90% of them singletons. The sequencing input was peripheral blood. These receptors were taken from a woman between 50 and 59 years old with COVID-19, enrolled during active disease. The CDR3 runs from the conserved cysteine through the conserved F or W. Rows give clone size only sometimes, using once, few, many, or a class for an expanded clone.

v_call,j_call,clone_size,cdr3_aa
TRBV5-4,TRBJ2-1,-,CASSLRGGRDEQFF
TRBV4-2,TRBJ2-1,-,CASSQTGGPIAVSSYNEQFF
TRBV28,TRBJ2-3,-,CASSYAPDREDTQYF
TRBV28,TRBJ2-7,-,CASVNVGLSYEQYF
TRBV19,TRBJ2-5,-,CASSIRGGTGVQETQYF
TRBV6-5,TRBJ2-7,-,CASSYTQGRYEQYF
TRBV7-7,TRBJ2-7,-,CASSSVRGKYF
TRBV28,TRBJ2-7,-,CASRDTSGGEYEQYF
TRBV19,TRBJ1-1,-,CASSTLMEGITEAFF
TRBV27,TRBJ1-1,-,CASTPGMWDTEAFF
TRBV20-1,TRBJ2-7,-,CSVPGVGEQYF
TRBV13,TRBJ2-6,-,CASSSGSGGYTSGANVLTF
TRBV5-1,TRBJ2-2,few,CASSLGLTGELFF
TRBV18,TRBJ1-1,once,CASSGRQGSNTEAFF
TRBV30,TRBJ1-2,-,CAWRDRGINYGYTF
TRBV3-1/TRBV3-2,TRBJ1-1,-,CASRMGAGGTEAFF
TRBV19,TRBJ2-3,-,CASSKNSGGAEGYF
TRBV30,TRBJ1-4,-,CAWNIIDEKLFF
TRBV6-5,TRBJ1-4,-,CASSSLQGGNEKLFF
TRBV5-1,TRBJ1-1,-,CASSLVVNTEAFF
TRBV24-1,TRBJ2-3,-,CATSAITGEDTDTQYF
TRBV19,TRBJ1-3,-,CASMDSSDSGNTIYF
TRBV30,TRBJ1-2,-,CAWSGWTSNVYGYTF
TRBV3-1/TRBV3-2,TRBJ2-3,-,CASSQGGRARDTQYF
TRBV29-1,TRBJ1-2,-,CSVHTGVEGYTF
TRBV6-2/TRBV6-3,TRBJ1-2,once,CASSYSTGGDGYTF
TRBV4-1,TRBJ1-5,-,CASSQVQGSLGQPQHF
TRBV3-1/TRBV3-2,TRBJ1-2,-,CASSQDPPGFYGYTF
TRBV18,TRBJ1-1,-,CASSQGVIGAPGAEAFF
TRBV6-1,TRBJ2-7,-,CASSEERGRHEQYF
TRBV30,TRBJ2-5,once,CAWSLDRGETQYF
TRBV10-1,TRBJ1-2,-,CASLPLPTSVAYGYTF
TRBV12-3/TRBV12-4,TRBJ2-1,-,CASRAGTYNEQFF
TRBV10-2,TRBJ1-2,-,CASLGTGVPVYGYTF
TRBV5-1,TRBJ2-7,-,CASSPRAERKEQYF
TRBV12-5,TRBJ2-1,-,CASHRGSSSYNEQFF
TRBV6-1,TRBJ1-3,-,CASSETRGSGNTIYF
TRBV19,TRBJ2-3,-,CASSPGTSGRYTDTQYF
TRBV30,TRBJ1-4,once,CAWSKGGRNEKLFF
TRBV2,TRBJ1-1,-,CASSFWAGKYTEAFF
TRBV30,TRBJ1-2,-,CAYGGGDGYTF
TRBV30,TRBJ1-5,-,CAWSTGTTPNQPQHF
TRBV3-1/TRBV3-2,TRBJ1-1,-,CASSPGGRTEAFF
TRBV28,TRBJ1-2,many,CASRGTANYGYTF
TRBV5-6,TRBJ1-5,-,CASSSIRGGNQPQHF
TRBV9,TRBJ1-2,-,CASSGHTAANGYTF
TRBV11-1,TRBJ2-2,-,CASSLAGGLSNTGELFF
TRBV5-1,TRBJ2-3,-,CASSAPPERGTTDTQYF
TRBV27,TRBJ1-2,-,CASSSPPQGRNGYTF
TRBV2,TRBJ1-2,-,CASSPIANYGYTF
TRBV28,TRBJ1-4,few,CASKGGGQGRRKLFF